The 17 T cell receptor beta chains in this list originate from one sample, sequenced in a study of blood T cell repertoires in COVID-19. Measured with immunoSEQ multiplex PCR; TCRdb has only the in-frame clones, and not every one. Of about 250,000 clones in the sample, approximately 83% were seen once. The specimen was peripheral blood. These receptors came from an elderly man with acute or convalescent COVID-19.

Turning to this clone: Other DNA sequences in the sample encode the same CDR3. This chain uses TRBV7-2 with TRBJ1-3; 7 bases are a match to TRBD1. CDR1 and CDR2 (germline): SGHTA, FQGNSA. V gave up 4 bases and J gave up 1 base; unmatched junction bases: 1. This CDR3 contains 14 residues. The CDR3 loop is CASSWDSSGNTIYF. CDR3 DNA: TGTGCCAGCAGCTGGGACAGTTCTGGAAACACCATATATTTT.

The chain links TRBV7-2 to TRBJ2-5, with 10 nucleotides matching TRBD1. This CDR3 has 15 amino acids. CDR1 and CDR2 from the germline V gene are SGHTA and FQGNSA. The junction had 4 bases not matched to a gene; V was cut back by 1 base and J by 5 bases. The CDR3: CASSLGGQGMETQYF. DNA of the CDR3: TGTGCCAGCAGCTTAGGGGGACAGGGGATGGAGACCCAGTACTTC. Complete variable domain (other parts from reference TRBV7-2 and TRBJ2-5): GAGVSQSPSNKVTEKGKDVELRCDPISGHTALYWYRQSLGQGLEFLIYFQGNSAPDKSGLPSDRFSAERTGGSVSTLTIQRTQQEDSAVYLCASSLGGQGMETQYFGPGTRLLVL.

The J gene is TRBJ2-7, the V gene TRBV11-2, with 13 positions matching TRBD2. The germline CDR1 and CDR2 sequences are SGHAT and FQNNGV. The V segment lost 5 bases and the J segment 3 bases; nucleotides outside the gene matches: 1. CDR3 length equals 14 residues. DNA for the CDR3: TGTGCCAGCAGCAGACTAGCGGGAGGCTACGAGCAGTACTTC. Amino acids: CASSRLAGGYEQYF.

The J gene is TRBJ1-5, the V gene TRBV21-1; the DNA was not used to check the table's D call, TRBD1. TRBV21-1 is a known pseudogene. CDR3 length: 17 residues. CDR3 sequence (DNA): TGTGCCAGCACAACTTCATCACAGGGGAGCGTGGATCAGCCCCAGCATTTT. The encoded protein is CASTTSSQGSVDQPQHF.

The rearrangement links TRBV5-1 to TRBJ1-6, with 8 bases identical to TRBD1. The germline CDR1 and CDR2 sequences are SGHRS and YFSETQ. This CDR3 has 14 amino acids. V gave up 4 bases and J gave up 10 bases; unmatched junction bases: 7. In nucleotides, the CDR3 is TGCGCCAGCAGCGCGGACAGGGTCGTGTCACCCCTCCACTTT. Its protein product is CASSADRVVSPLHF.

V and J are TRBV5-1 and TRBJ1-1; weak D call: TRBD1 (6 bases). Germline-derived CDR1 and CDR2 are SGHRS and YFSETQ. V lost 8 bases and J lost 3, with 26 bases in between. The CDR3 spans 17 residues. The CDR3 DNA reads TGCGCCAGAGCTTACCCCGCCCCAATCGCAGGGGACACTGAAGCTTTCTTT. Protein: CARAYPAPIAGDTEAFF.

J is TRBJ1-5 and V is TRBV11-2; D is unclear. The germline V gene encodes CDR1 SGHAT and CDR2 FQNNGV. This CDR3 has 15 residues. The ends were cut back, 0 bases at V and 0 bases at J, with 6 bases in the middle. DNA for the CDR3: TGTGCCAGCAGCTTAGAGGACTCTAGCAATCAGCCCCAGCATTTT. This translates into CASSLEDSSNQPQHF.

The chain couples TRBV29-1 to TRBJ2-6, with TRBD1 matching 9 bases. V shed 4 bases, J shed 2 bases, and the junction held 15 bases outside the gene matches. Germline lookup yields CDR1 SQVTM and CDR2 ANQGSEA. The CDR3 spans 19 residues. CDR3 coding DNA: TGCAGCGTTGCCGCTTATAAGACAGGGGGTAACACTGGGGCCAACGTCCTGACTTTC. Protein: CSVAAYKTGGNTGANVLTF.

The CDR3 protein is CASSESGDTQYF. As DNA, the CDR3 is TGTGCCAGCAGTGAGTCGGGAGATACGCAGTATTTT. The chain couples TRBV25-1 to TRBJ2-3; D is undetermined. Germline assignment: CDR1 MGHDK and CDR2 SYGVNS. The CDR3 runs to 12 residues. V was cut by 3 bases and J by 5 bases, with 6 bases left in between.

The chain links TRBV20-1 to TRBJ2-7; possibly TRBD2 for D (6 bases). The germline gives CDR1 DFQATT, CDR2 SNEGSKA (reference sequence). V lost 3 bases to trimming and J lost 3 bases, with 6 bases between them. The CDR3 length is 11 residues. Written as DNA, the CDR3 is TGCAGTGCTAGCGGGGGCTACGAGCAGTACTTC. Its translation: CSASGGYEQYF.

This sequence joins TRBV5-6 and TRBJ1-2; TRBD1 aligns across 7 bases. Germline values: CDR1 SGHDT, CDR2 YYEEEE. V was clipped by 0 bases and J by 4 bases; unmatched bases: 3. This CDR3 region has 14 residues. DNA for the CDR3: TGTGCCAGCAGCTTGGGGACAGGAGCCTATGGCTACACCTTC. Translating it yields CASSLGTGAYGYTF.

The rearrangement uses TRBV5-6 and TRBJ2-7, with 9 bases aligning to TRBD1. Germline trimming cut 4 bases from V and 12 bases from J; bases unmatched to any gene: 11. Germline loops: CDR1 SGHDT, CDR2 YYEEEE. The CDR3 loop spans 13 amino acids. The CDR3 region is CASSAPGQGIPYF. DNA of the CDR3: TGTGCCAGCAGCGCGCCGGGACAGGGAATCCCGTACTTC.

The gene calls are TRBV2 and TRBJ2-7; unclear D gene. Germline lookup yields CDR1 SNHLY and CDR2 FYNNEI. Trimming took 7 bases from V and 2 from J, leaving 12 bases between them. CDR3 length: 13 amino acids. This chain's CDR3 is CASTRSETYEQYF. Here the CDR3 DNA reads TGTGCCAGCACCCGGAGTGAGACCTACGAGCAGTACTTC. Filled out from reference TRBV2 and TRBJ2-7, the complete variable domain reads EPEVTQTPSHQVTQMGQEVILRCVPISNHLYFYWYRQILGQKVEFLVSFYNNEISEKSEIFDDQFSVERPDGSNFTLKIRSTKLEDSAMYFCASTRSETYEQYFGPGTRLTVT.

V is TRBV6-5 and J is TRBJ2-1, with a weak D call TRBD1 (5 bases). Trimming pared 6 bases from V and 0 bases from J, leaving 12 bases between. This CDR3 is 15 amino acids long. Germline V CDR1 and CDR2: MNHEY, SVGAGI. In DNA form, the CDR3 reads TGTGCCAGCAGATTGACAGTCGTCTCCTACAATGAGCAGTTCTTC. It translates to CASRLTVVSYNEQFF.

V is TRBV24-1 and J is TRBJ2-7; D unclear. This CDR3 is built from 14 residues. In germline, CDR1 is KGHDR, CDR2 SFDVKD. V was cut by 9 bases and J by 0 bases, with 14 bases left in between. CDR3 loop: CATSSADFSYEQYF. For the CDR3, the DNA is TGTGCCACCTCATCGGCAGACTTCTCCTACGAGCAGTACTTC.

The V call is TRBV30, the J call TRBJ1-2, with unresolved D. The CDR3 sequence is 13 residues long. V shed 8 bases and J shed 4 bases, with 17 bases lying between them. Germline V lookup: CDR1 GTSNPN, CDR2 SVGIG (reference sequence). The CDR3 DNA reads TGTGCCCATACTTCCCTAGAAGCCTATGGCTACACCTTC. Translating gives CAHTSLEAYGYTF.

To note about this clone: The junction and the germline gene differ at one end; a read error may be behind it. The CDR3 nucleotides are TGTGCCAGCAGTGAATTTAACACAGGGCCCCTGAATGGGCAGTTCTTC. Its translation is CASSEFNTGPLNGQFF. The rearrangement links TRBV6-1 to TRBJ2-1; D is perhaps TRBD1 (6 bases). The CDR3 is 16 residues long. Germline V gene lookup returns CDR1 MNHNS and CDR2 SASEGT.